This TCR beta chain was recovered during a study of CD8+ T cells in alopecia areata. Study-wide findings and caveats: Greater clonality was observed in lesional scalp samples, especially alopecia totalis/universalis, versus normal scalp. Scalp samples also yield sequences of resident alphabeta T cells from normal skin.

Once RNA had been extracted, it was reverse transcribed into cDNA to act as the sequencing template. Assay: immunoSEQ multiplex PCR; the TCRdb copy retains only in-frame clones and omits some. Here the sample spans 35,000 to 45,000 clones, around 57% being singletons. Of note for this clone: As yet, its antigen is unknown.

V lost 5 bases and J lost 3, with 11 bases in between. The V gene's germline CDR1 is SGHTA and CDR2 FQGNSA. The CDR3 covers 13 residues. CD4+ cells underwent sorting into CD25+CD127- cells for about 5 patients. The sequencing sample was made of CD4+ Tregs sorted from blood. The V gene is TRBV7-2, the J gene TRBJ2-7, with D uncertain. The origin of this receptor is a human donor with alopecia areata. The CDR3 DNA follows: TGTGCCAGCAGCAAGGCCAACAGCTACGAGCAGTACTTC. Protein: CASSKANSYEQYF.